The 31 T cell receptor beta chains presented below share a single source sample, sequenced in a study of T cell changes during pregnancy in multiple sclerosis. Here immunoSEQ multiplex PCR was the method, and the copy in TCRdb shows in-frame clones only, minus some. The data show 85,000 to 110,000 clones, roughly nine tenths seen once. The starting material was peripheral blood, obtained after pregnancy. These receptors were taken from a female donor with multiple sclerosis, enrolled in a pregnancy study.

The CDR3 bases are TGTGCTAGTGGTTTGGAGTTTGGGCTGGCTTTCTTT. It is translated as CASGLEFGLAFF. The genes are TRBV12-5 and TRBJ1-1, with D hard to call. CDR3 length: 12 amino acids. CDR1 is LGHNT, CDR2 FRNRAP, per germline. Trimming removed 1 base from V and 11 bases from J, with 11 bases in between. Filled out from reference TRBV12-5 and TRBJ1-1, the complete variable domain reads DARVTQTPRHKVTEMGQEVTMRCQPILGHNTVFWYRQTMMQGLELLAYFRNRAPLDDSGMPKDRFSAEMPDATLATLKIQPSEPRDSAVYFCASGLEFGLAFFGQGTRLTVV.

This chain connects TRBV7-6 to TRBJ2-5; a possible D gene is TRBD2 (5 bases). Trimming shortened V by 3 bases and J by 0 bases, and 8 bases separated the two germline ends. Looked up from germline, CDR1 is SGHVS and CDR2 is FNYEAQ. The CDR3 loop spans 14 amino acids. The CDR3 here is CASSFSDYQETQYF. The DNA of the CDR3 is TGTGCCAGCAGCTTTAGCGACTACCAAGAGACCCAGTACTTC.

V and J are TRBV4-1 and TRBJ2-7; D is unclear. Trimming took off 3 bases at V and 3 bases at J, with 9 bases between the two ends. Germline CDR1 reads MGHRA; CDR2 reads YSYEKL. This CDR3 contains 13 residues. CDR3 in DNA: TGCGCCAGCAGCCATGCTGGCCGCTACGAGCAGTACTTC. Translating gives CASSHAGRYEQYF.

V is TRBV15 and J is TRBJ1-6; tentative D call: TRBD1 (6 bases). V was shortened by 0 bases and J by 9 bases, with 24 bases between the two germline ends. The CDR3 has 19 amino acids. Looked up from germline, CDR1 is LNHNV and CDR2 is YYDKDF (reference sequence). The CDR3 reads CATSREWGRGGGQVSPLHF. CDR3 nucleotides: TGTGCCACCAGCAGAGAGTGGGGGCGAGGGGGGGGGCAAGTTTCACCCCTCCACTTT.

This clone was counted once. This chain connects TRBV19 to TRBJ1-5; D is unresolved. Germline CDR1 reads LNHDA; CDR2 reads SQIVND (reference sequence). V gave up 5 bases and J gave up 1 base, with 9 bases separating them. There are 14 residues in the CDR3. The DNA of the CDR3 is TGTGCCAGTAGTGACTTTGTGAGCAATCAGCCCCAGCATTTT. It codes for CASSDFVSNQPQHF.

This chain joins TRBV30 and TRBJ2-2, with 8 bases identical to TRBD1. J gave up 2 bases and V 6 bases, and 11 bases lay outside the gene matches. CDR1 and CDR2 from the germline V gene are GTSNPN and SVGIG (reference sequence). The CDR3 totals 16 residues. CDR3 sequence: CACGGWDRRNTGELFF. In nucleotides, the CDR3 is TGTGCCTGCGGAGGGTGGGACAGGAGAAACACCGGGGAGCTGTTTTTT.

The chain combines TRBV5-5 with TRBJ2-7; 9 nucleotides match TRBD1. The CDR3 has 15 amino acids. CDR1 is SGHKS and CDR2 is YYEKEE in the germline V gene (reference sequence). V lost 0 bases to trimming and J lost 4 bases; unmatched junction nucleotides: 5. The CDR3 is CASSLGDRVRYEQYF. The CDR3 DNA reads TGTGCCAGCAGCTTGGGGGACAGGGTTCGTTACGAGCAGTACTTC.

The rearrangement uses TRBV4-3 and TRBJ1-5; D not resolved. Looked up from germline, CDR1 is LGHNA and CDR2 is YSLEER. The CDR3 sequence is 15 residues long. V lost 1 base and J lost 1, with 8 bases in between. In DNA form, the CDR3 reads TGCGCCAGCAGCCAAGGAGCGGGGAGCAATCAGCCCCAGCATTTT. This gives the protein CASSQGAGSNQPQHF.

The rearrangement links TRBV6-5 to TRBJ2-1; D perhaps matches TRBD2 (5 bases). Germline V gene data show CDR1 as MNHEY and CDR2 as SVGAGI. V shed 6 bases and J shed 10 bases, with 16 bases lying between them. The CDR3 totals 13 residues. This CDR3 reads CASRPLSGYEQFF. CDR3 nucleotides: TGTGCCAGCAGGCCGTTGAGCGGCTACGAGCAGTTCTTC.

The rearrangement joins TRBV7-3 to TRBJ2-5; D possibly corresponds to TRBD1 (5 bases). The CDR3 is 15 amino acids. V was shortened by 5 bases and J by 1 base, with 14 bases between the two germline ends. Germline values: CDR1 SGHTA, CDR2 FQGTGA. CDR3 DNA sequence: TGTGCCAGCAGCCCCCAGGGTACGTCCCAAGAGACCCAGTACTTC. The encoded protein is CASSPQGTSQETQYF.

The genes are TRBV6-5 and TRBJ2-1; D remains ambiguous. Between the trimmed V and J ends, which lost 5 bases and 6 bases, there was a span of 17 bases. This CDR3 contains 15 residues. Germline CDR1 MNHEY, CDR2 SVGAGI. CDR3 DNA sequence: TGTGCCAGCAGTGCCACTCCCTTCTCAGGCAATGAGCAGTTCTTC. As protein: CASSATPFSGNEQFF.

V is TRBV5-6 and J is TRBJ2-7; TRBD2 is a possible D gene (6 bases). Between the trimmed V and J ends, which lost 0 bases and 3 bases, there was a span of 7 bases. The CDR3 loop spans 13 amino acids. Germline values: CDR1 SGHDT, CDR2 YYEEEE. The CDR3 nucleotides read TGTGCCAGCAGCTTGGGGAGGGTCTACGAGCAGTACTTC. Protein product: CASSLGRVYEQYF.

The rearrangement uses TRBV11-2 and TRBJ2-7; a weak D match, TRBD2 (6 bases). Germline lookup yields CDR1 SGHAT and CDR2 FQNNGV. The germline V and J ends were trimmed by 5 bases and 2 bases, with 13 bases remaining between them. This CDR3 has 14 residues. CDR3 nucleotides: TGTGCCAGCAGCAGACTAGAAGGCGCCTACGAGCAGTACTTC. It encodes CASSRLEGAYEQYF.

The V call is TRBV30, the J call TRBJ2-2; 7 nucleotides line up with TRBD1. V was clipped by 7 bases and J by 5 bases; unmatched bases: 16. Looked up from germline, CDR1 is GTSNPN and CDR2 is SVGIG (reference sequence). The CDR3 contains 16 residues. DNA for the CDR3: TGTGCCTTCCCCCACAGGGGTTTCCGGCATACCGGGGAGCTGTTTTTT. It specifies CAFPHRGFRHTGELFF.

J is TRBJ1-3 and V is TRBV7-6; 9 positions agree with TRBD1. The J segment lost 4 bases and the V segment lost 6 bases, leaving 4 bases of the junction unmatched. This CDR3 comprises 14 residues. Germline lookup yields CDR1 SGHVS and CDR2 FNYEAQ. CDR3 residues: CASSPTGGGNTIYF. CDR3 sequence (DNA): TGTGCCAGCAGTCCAACAGGGGGCGGAAACACCATATATTTT.

The V and J genes are TRBV2 and TRBJ1-5; 8 nucleotides match TRBD1. The CDR3 extends over 15 amino acids. The germline gives CDR1 SNHLY, CDR2 FYNNEI. The trim removed 6 bases at V and 0 bases at J, leaving 4 bases unmatched. The CDR3 nucleotides are TGTGCCAGCAGCGACAGGGGTAATAGCAATCAGCCCCAGCATTTT. Its protein product is CASSDRGNSNQPQHF.

CDR3 protein: CASSIVQRTYNEQFF. The CDR3 DNA sequence: TGTGCCAGTAGTATAGTCCAGCGGACCTACAATGAGCAGTTCTTC. The chain is built from TRBV19 and TRBJ2-1; possibly TRBD2 for D (5 bases). Per the germline V gene, CDR1 is LNHDA and CDR2 is SQIVND (reference sequence). The CDR3 consists of 15 residues. V gave up 1 base and J gave up 2 bases, with 9 bases separating them.

This chain joins TRBV7-9 and TRBJ2-7; TRBD1 matches at 11 bases. The CDR3 runs 14 residues. The V segment lost 3 bases and the J segment 5 bases; nucleotides outside the gene matches: 3. Per germline, CDR1 SEHNR and CDR2 FQNEAQ (reference sequence). The CDR3 nucleotides read TGTGCCAGCAGCTTGGGGGGACAGGGGGACGAGCAGTACTTC. Protein sequence: CASSLGGQGDEQYF.

V and J are TRBV28 and TRBJ2-3, with 9 bases that match TRBD1. The CDR3 loop spans 15 amino acids. Germline V gene data show CDR1 as MDHEN and CDR2 as SYDVKM. The trim removed 5 bases at V and 1 base at J, leaving 4 bases unmatched. CDR3 sequence reads: CASSPNRGRTDTQYF. CDR3 nucleotide sequence: TGTGCCAGCAGTCCGAACAGGGGGCGCACAGATACGCAGTATTTT.

V gene TRBV14 combines with J gene TRBJ2-1, with 11 bases that match TRBD2. The CDR3 is made up of 20 amino acids. Germline-derived CDR1 and CDR2 are SGHDN and FVKESK. V was clipped by 4 bases and J by 0 bases; unmatched bases: 14. CDR3 nucleotides: TGTGCCAGCAGCCCAGCGGGACTAGCGGCCGATTACTACTCCTACAATGAGCAGTTCTTC. This encodes CASSPAGLAADYYSYNEQFF.

The chain is built from TRBV25-1 and TRBJ1-1; D gene ambiguous. Germline CDR1 and CDR2: MGHDK and SYGVNS. Deletions cut 8 bases from V and 1 base from J, with 5 bases between. The CDR3 contains 11 residues. CDR3 protein: CASFRNTEAFF. The CDR3 bases are TGTGCCAGCTTCCGGAACACTGAAGCTTTCTTT.

The chain couples TRBV19 to TRBJ2-5, with 13 bases that match TRBD2. V was clipped by 5 bases and J by 1 base; unmatched bases: 4. The germline V gene has CDR1 LNHDA and CDR2 SQIVND (reference sequence). The CDR3 is 16 residues long. This CDR3 reads CASSQWTSGSQETQYF. Written as DNA, the CDR3 is TGTGCCAGTAGTCAATGGACTAGCGGGAGCCAAGAGACCCAGTACTTC.

The chain joins TRBV6-4 to TRBJ1-5; 7 bases fit TRBD1. The CDR3 sequence is 17 residues long. Per the germline V gene, CDR1 is MRHNA and CDR2 is SNTAGT. The V gene end was trimmed by 5 bases and the J gene end by 2 bases; junction bases not matched to a gene: 12. CDR3 nucleotides: TGTGCCAGCAGTCCCCCACAGGGGATCGTTGGCAATCAGCCCCAGCATTTT. Residues: CASSPPQGIVGNQPQHF.

This chain joins TRBV19 and TRBJ2-2; 7 bases match TRBD1. Trimming removed 3 bases from V and 3 bases from J; junction bases left unmatched: 7. Germline V gives CDR1 LNHDA, CDR2 SQIVND (reference sequence). The CDR3 is made up of 16 amino acids. The CDR3 sequence: CASSIFHGQDTGELFF. The CDR3 region has the DNA TGTGCCAGTAGTATCTTCCATGGACAGGACACCGGGGAGCTGTTTTTT.

The gene calls are TRBV27 and TRBJ2-2, with TRBD1 matching 10 bases. The V gene's germline CDR1 is MNHEY and CDR2 SMNVEV (reference sequence). Unmatched junction bases numbered 8, after V lost 10 bases and J lost 3 bases. The CDR3 length is 15 residues. The CDR3 sequence is CATGGQGRDTGELFF. Written as DNA, the CDR3 is TGTGCCACAGGGGGACAGGGGAGAGACACCGGGGAGCTGTTTTTT.

This clone showed up just once. The chain couples TRBV19 to TRBJ1-3; unclear D gene. The V end lost 4 bases, the J end lost 0 bases, and 10 bases lay between the germline ends. The germline V gene encodes CDR1 LNHDA and CDR2 SQIVND (reference sequence). The length of the CDR3 is 15 residues. CDR3 amino acids: CASSRNSNSGNTIYF. CDR3 sequence (DNA): TGTGCCAGTAGTAGGAACAGCAACTCTGGAAACACCATATATTTT.

The chain has TRBV27 and TRBJ2-6, with D possibly matching TRBD2 (5 bases). The length of the CDR3 is 14 residues. Trimming removed 8 bases from V and 4 bases from J, with 12 bases in between. CDR1 and CDR2 from the germline V gene are MNHEY and SMNVEV (reference sequence). The CDR3 DNA is TGTGCCAGCGGCCGAACGGGGGGGGCCAACGTCCTGACTTTC. It encodes CASGRTGGANVLTF.

The V gene is TRBV2, the J gene TRBJ1-1, with 9 nucleotides matching TRBD1. The V gene's germline CDR1 is SNHLY and CDR2 FYNNEI. The CDR3 runs to 14 residues. V was pared by 5 bases and J by 2 bases, with 3 bases of the junction left unmatched. The CDR3 loop is CASSSQGANTEAFF. The CDR3 DNA reads TGTGCCAGCAGTTCACAGGGGGCAAACACTGAAGCTTTCTTT.

The rearrangement joins TRBV11-2 to TRBJ2-2, with 8 bases fitting TRBD1. The CDR3 totals 15 residues. V shed 1 base, J shed 4 bases, and the junction held 2 bases outside the gene matches. Germline V gene lookup returns CDR1 SGHAT and CDR2 FQNNGV. The chain's CDR3 is CASSLGTGITGELFF. In DNA form, the CDR3 reads TGTGCCAGCAGCTTAGGGACAGGGATCACCGGGGAGCTGTTTTTT.

V is TRBV30 and J is TRBJ1-2, with TRBD1 identical over 7 bases. The trim removed 3 bases at V and 5 bases at J, leaving 18 bases unmatched. Germline V lookup: CDR1 GTSNPN, CDR2 SVGIG (reference sequence). The CDR3 is 17 amino acids. In DNA, the CDR3 is TGTGCCTGGAGAGACCTATACAGGGGTTCGAATTATTATGGCTACACCTTC. It codes for CAWRDLYRGSNYYGYTF.

The CDR3 sequence: CASSDSKMRSSPNTGELFF. For the CDR3, the DNA is TGTGCCAGCAGTGACTCTAAGATGCGGTCTAGCCCGAACACCGGGGAGCTGTTTTTT. The V and J genes are TRBV2 and TRBJ2-2, with TRBD2 as a possible D gene (5 bases). Trimming shortened V by 3 bases and J by 0 bases, and 20 bases separated the two germline ends. The CDR3 extends over 19 amino acids. CDR1 and CDR2 (germline): SNHLY, FYNNEI.